The following is a T cell receptor beta chain sequence with its context. Its antigen remains undetermined. Per-base quality was not reported, and no clone a single base away is much larger than it. The immunoSEQ Assay, a bias-controlled multiplex PCR, was used to amplify TCRbeta CDR3 regions from genomic DNA. Regarding the original processing steps: Within the assay, amplification of reference gene primers was used to estimate how many nucleated cells each sample contained. To quantify the absolute abundance of each unique TCRbeta CDR3 rearrangement, sequence reads were collapsed and filtered. Productive Simpson clonality was computed per sample as the square root of Simpson's diversity index over productive rearrangements. The table was pulled from immuneACCESS by TCRdb, which kept in-frame rearrangements only. Such tables lose some clones; where checked, under half of the loss comes from unresolved V genes, and the rest has no known cause. The D gene and trimming were derived from the DNA, and the V and J assignments and clone size from that table. In all, the sample holds about 190,000 clones, and approximately 77% of those were seen once. The ten largest account for about 10% of the sample.

CDR1 and CDR2 were assigned from the germline V gene (reference sequence) as LNHDA and SQIVND. V is reduced by 3 bases and J by 4 bases, leaving a spacing of 9 bases between them. Taken from cysteine to phenylalanine, the CDR3 has 13 residues. CDR3 DNA is the only sequence kept; it has 39 bases, read in frame from the first base. The collaborating institutions used their own protocols to collect whole blood in K2EDTA tubes. For TCRbeta analysis, collaborators shipped samples as frozen whole blood, isolated PBMCs, or DNA extracted from either of those sample types. This record belongs to a study of blood T cell repertoires in COVID-19 (TCRdb year 2020). Regarding the research as a whole: The collaborator samples originated in the United States, Italy and Spain and spanned the acute and convalescent phases of COVID-19. The material from the prospective study consisted of cDNA or gDNA derived from T cells, B-cell-depleted T cells, or PBMCs. The dataset comprised deeply sampled blood TCRbeta repertoires from subjects exposed to, actively infected with, or recovered from COVID-19. The repertoires were made available in a free public database intended to serve as a resource for research on the immune response to SARS-CoV-2. Samples came from the ongoing ImmuneRACE study (first 160 participants) plus 1,254 subjects from 6 global collaborators. Sample metadata almost always included a de-identified subject ID, COVID-19 status, age in years and sex. HLA class I and class II types, where available, came from metadata supplied by the sample provider rather than from assay-based typing.

What the work shows at the level of the full study, not this receptor alone: The quantity of clinical and demographic metadata differed by source and by participant and was supplied without curation.

The source is a woman aged 80 or over with active or convalescent COVID-19. This chain joins TRBV19 to TRBJ1-2; the D gene is not confidently resolved. Sequenced material: peripheral blood. This receptor has the CDR3 CASSIPPGYGYTF. The DNA sequence is TGTGCCAGTAGTATTCCACCAGGCTATGGCTACACCTTC.